The 19 T cell receptor beta chains below were found in one sample sequenced in a study of immune characterization of retroperitoneal liposarcoma. From the PCR reads, TCRdb called clonotypes with MiXCR, one entry per CDR3 protein. The sample gives some 4,700 distinct CDR3 sequences, roughly 35% of which show up once; about 31% is in the top ten. Specimen: tumor tissue. These receptor sequences come from a male donor with retroperitoneal liposarcoma.

At least ten counts were recorded for this clonotype. The rearrangement joins TRBV6-2 or TRBV6-3 to TRBJ2-1; weak D call: TRBD2 (6 bases). The J call could be wrong; TRBJ2-7 is a better fit for the DNA end. In germline, CDR1 is MNHEY, CDR2 SVGEGT. The CDR3 has 14 residues. The CDR3 here is CASSSRRGPYEQYF. CDR3 in DNA: TGTGCCAGCAGTAGCCGGCGGGGACCATACGAGCAGTACTTC.

The genes are TRBV12-3 or TRBV12-4 and TRBJ2-5; D tentatively reads TRBD1 or TRBD2 (5 bases each). Matching the DNA end better, TRBJ2-1 makes the J call doubtful. CDR3 size: 17 residues. CDR3 sequence (DNA): TGTGCCAGCAGATCCGTCCCGGGGACCTCCCCGTACAATGAGCAGTTCTTC. It encodes CASRSVPGTSPYNEQFF.

The chain employs TRBV5-4 and TRBJ1-4, with TRBD1 matching 9 bases. Trimming took 4 bases from V and 4 from J; bases not matched to a gene: 2. The germline CDR1 and CDR2 sequences are SGHNT and YYREEE (reference sequence). The CDR3 is made up of 14 amino acids. CDR3 protein: CASSRQGGNEKLFF. DNA for the CDR3: TGTGCCAGCAGCAGACAGGGGGGTAATGAAAAACTGTTTTTT.

This chain joins TRBV6-1 and TRBJ2-1; D is perhaps TRBD1 (5 bases). The CDR3 consists of 13 residues. Looked up from germline, CDR1 is MNHNS and CDR2 is SASEGT. Trimming left V 10 bases short and J 0 bases short, with 10 bases between. The CDR3 bases are TGTGCCACCCGACAGAGCTCCTACAATGAGCAGTTCTTC. Its translation: CATRQSSYNEQFF.

The CDR3 coding sequence is TGTGCCAGCAGTTTAGGTGGGAGCGGCACCGGGGAGCTGTTTTTT. It codes for CASSLGGSGTGELFF. The chain combines TRBV12-3 or TRBV12-4 with TRBJ2-2; possibly TRBD2 for D (5 bases). The V end lost 1 base, the J end lost 4 bases, and 10 bases lay between the germline ends. The CDR3 sequence is 15 residues long.

The chain employs TRBV10-3 and TRBJ2-5; tentative D call: TRBD1 (5 bases). The DNA end is more similar to TRBJ2-7, so the J call may be wrong. This CDR3 comprises 15 residues. CDR1 ENHRY and CDR2 SYGVKD come from the germline V gene. The CDR3 sequence is CAISGRQPGSSEQYF. The CDR3 region has the DNA TGTGCCATCAGTGGTAGACAGCCTGGAAGCTCCGAGCAGTACTTC.

This clonotype appeared a few times. The CDR3 nucleotides read TGTGCCAGCAGCTTAGTGGGTCTAACTCCGACCAAGTCAAATGAGCAGTACTTC. It codes for CASSLVGLTPTKSNEQYF. The rearrangement uses TRBV7-8 and TRBJ2-1; D remains ambiguous. The J call may not be correct, given that the DNA end is closer to TRBJ2-7. The CDR3 is 18 amino acids. CDR1 and CDR2 from the germline V gene are SGHVS and FQNEAQ.

The chain recombines TRBV7-8 with TRBJ2-5; D unresolved. Germline CDR1 and CDR2: SGHVS and FQNEAQ. The CDR3 has 12 amino acids. V lost 5 bases and J lost 5, with 9 bases in between. CDR3: CASSPLGETQYF. CDR3 nucleotides: TGTGCCAGCAGCCCCTTAGGGGAGACCCAGTACTTC.

A single count supports this clonotype. Germline is not matched at one junction end, which may reflect a read error. The rearrangement uses TRBV7-2 and TRBJ2-1; TRBD2 matches at 10 bases. CDR3 size: 15 residues. Looked up from germline, CDR1 is SGHTA and CDR2 is FQGNSA. The CDR3 region is CASSLSSGGAYEQYF. The CDR3 nucleotides read TGTGCCAGCAGCTTATCCAGCGGGGGGGCCTACGAGCAGTACTTT. The complete variable domain, with remaining parts taken from reference TRBV7-2 and TRBJ2-1, reads GAGVSQSPSNKVTEKGKDVELRCDPISGHTALYWYRQSLGQGLEFLIYFQGNSAPDKSGLPSDRFSAERTGGSVSTLTIQRTQQEDSAVYLCASSLSSGGAYEQYFGPGTRLTVL.

V and J are TRBV6-1 and TRBJ2-1; 13 bases are a match to TRBD2. Germline lookup yields CDR1 MNHNS and CDR2 SASEGT. The CDR3 covers 17 residues. J gave up 0 bases and V 8 bases, and 7 bases lay outside the gene matches. CDR3 sequence (DNA): TGTGCCAGCGGGGGACTAGCGGGGCCCAGCTCCTACAATGAGCAGTTCTTC. Amino acid sequence: CASGGLAGPSSYNEQFF.

Points on this clonotype: The conserved phenylalanine or tryptophan is not found at the CDR3 terminus, so this likely reflects a read error. The chain couples TRBV6-2 or TRBV6-3 to TRBJ2-1, with D possibly being TRBD1 or TRBD2 (5 bases each). Gene TRBJ2-5 matches the end of the DNA better, so the J call may be wrong. The CDR3 has 15 residues. Per the germline V gene, CDR1 is MNHEY and CDR2 is SVGEGT. CDR3 coding DNA: TGTGCCAGCAGTTATAGCCCCGGGACGGGAGAGACCCAGTACTGC. Encoded protein: CASSYSPGTGETQYC.

CDR3 DNA sequence: TGTGCCAGCAGTGAAGCGACTAGCGGGGGGGACGAGCAGTACTTC. This gives the protein CASSEATSGGDEQYF. This rearrangement joins TRBV6-1 to TRBJ2-7; 14 bases are a match to TRBD2. The CDR3 loop spans 15 amino acids. Unmatched junction bases numbered 0, after V lost 0 bases and J lost 5 bases. Germline V gene lookup returns CDR1 MNHNS and CDR2 SASEGT.

By share of the sample, this clonotype is large. The chain combines TRBV7-8 with TRBJ1-5; D is unclear. Germline-derived CDR1 and CDR2 are SGHVS and FQNEAQ. The CDR3 runs 15 residues. Trimming took off 3 bases at V and 0 bases at J, with 9 bases between the two ends. The CDR3 sequence is CASSFSQDSNQPQHF. The DNA for the CDR3 is TGTGCCAGCAGCTTCAGCCAGGATAGCAATCAGCCCCAGCATTTT.

The V gene is TRBV9, the J gene TRBJ2-5; TRBD1 or TRBD2 may be the D gene (5 bases each). The CDR3 totals 15 residues. V gave up 4 bases and J gave up 1 base, with 14 bases separating them. The V gene's germline CDR1 is SGDLS and CDR2 YYNGEE. CDR3 nucleotides: TGTGCCAGCAGCCTAGGTTGGGGGATCCAAGAGACCCAGTACTTC. Its protein product is CASSLGWGIQETQYF.

The J gene is TRBJ2-1, the V gene TRBV6-2 or TRBV6-3, with a tentative D call TRBD2 (6 bases). The CDR3 sequence is 13 residues long. V was clipped by 6 bases and J by 10 bases, with 16 bases between them. Per the germline V gene, CDR1 is MNHEY and CDR2 is SVGEGT. The CDR3, as DNA: TGTGCCAGCAGCCCCCGTCGGCTAGCGGAGCAGTTCTTC. It is translated as CASSPRRLAEQFF.

By frequency in the sample, this clonotype is medium-sized. V is TRBV27 and J is TRBJ2-2; TRBD2 agrees at 10 bases. Per the germline V gene, CDR1 is MNHEY and CDR2 is SMNVEV (reference sequence). This CDR3 is built from 14 residues. The ends lost 6 bases at V and 5 bases at J; junction bases unmatched: 3. CDR3 protein: CASRIAGGTGELFF. The CDR3 DNA is TGTGCCAGCAGAATAGCGGGAGGTACCGGGGAGCTGTTTTTT.

By share, this clonotype ranks as large. The chain employs TRBV7-3 and TRBJ2-1; 9 nucleotides align to TRBD2. CDR3 size: 17 residues. The germline V gene has CDR1 SGHTA and CDR2 FQGTGA. The ends lost 0 bases at V and 4 bases at J; junction bases unmatched: 7. The CDR3 is CASSLTLRGGGYNEQFF. CDR3 coding DNA: TGTGCCAGCAGCTTAACATTGCGGGGGGGGGGGTACAATGAGCAGTTCTTC.

This clonotype was recorded at least ten times. This rearrangement joins TRBV6-6 to TRBJ1-2; 8 positions agree with TRBD1. Germline lookup yields CDR1 MNHNY and CDR2 SVGAGI (reference sequence). The trim removed 2 bases at V and 3 bases at J, leaving 11 bases unmatched. The CDR3 totals 17 residues. For the CDR3, the DNA is TGTGCCAGCAGTTACCCGGGGGCTCAGGGGGCTTACTATGGCTACACCTTC. Translated: CASSYPGAQGAYYGYTF.

This clonotype was counted between two and nine times. The chain joins TRBV6-1 to TRBJ2-2, with TRBD1 matching 8 bases. The CDR3 is 15 amino acids. Germline trimming cut 8 bases from V and 3 bases from J; bases unmatched to any gene: 8. Germline values: CDR1 MNHNS, CDR2 SASEGT. In DNA, the CDR3 is TGTGCCAGCGGTAGGGGGACAGGCTACACCGGGGAGCTGTTTTTT. Translating it yields CASGRGTGYTGELFF.